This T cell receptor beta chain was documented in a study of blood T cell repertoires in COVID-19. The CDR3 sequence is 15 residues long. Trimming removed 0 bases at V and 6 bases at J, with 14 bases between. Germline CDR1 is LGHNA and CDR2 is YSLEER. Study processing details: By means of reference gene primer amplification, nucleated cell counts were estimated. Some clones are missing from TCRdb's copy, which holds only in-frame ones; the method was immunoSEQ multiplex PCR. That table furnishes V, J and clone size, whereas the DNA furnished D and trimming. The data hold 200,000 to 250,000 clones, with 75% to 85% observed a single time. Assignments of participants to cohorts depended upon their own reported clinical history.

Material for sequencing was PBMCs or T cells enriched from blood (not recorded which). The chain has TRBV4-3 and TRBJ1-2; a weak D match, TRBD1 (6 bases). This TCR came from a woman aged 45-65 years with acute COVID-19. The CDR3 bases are TGCGCCAGCAGCCAAGATCCCGCGACAGGTGATGGCTACACCTTC. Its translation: CASSQDPATGDGYTF.